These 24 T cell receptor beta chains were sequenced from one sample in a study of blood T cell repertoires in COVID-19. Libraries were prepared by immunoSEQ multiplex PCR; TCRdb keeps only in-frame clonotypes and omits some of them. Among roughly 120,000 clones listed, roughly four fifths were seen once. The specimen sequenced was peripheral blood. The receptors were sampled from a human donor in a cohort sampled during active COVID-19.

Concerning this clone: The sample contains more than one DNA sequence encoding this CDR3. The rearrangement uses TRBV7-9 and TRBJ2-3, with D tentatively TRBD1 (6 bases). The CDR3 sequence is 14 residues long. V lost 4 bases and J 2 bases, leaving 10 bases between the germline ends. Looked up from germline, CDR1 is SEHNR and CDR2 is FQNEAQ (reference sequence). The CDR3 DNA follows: TGTGCCAGCAGCTCCAGGGGTAACACAGATACGCAGTATTTT. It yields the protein CASSSRGNTDTQYF.

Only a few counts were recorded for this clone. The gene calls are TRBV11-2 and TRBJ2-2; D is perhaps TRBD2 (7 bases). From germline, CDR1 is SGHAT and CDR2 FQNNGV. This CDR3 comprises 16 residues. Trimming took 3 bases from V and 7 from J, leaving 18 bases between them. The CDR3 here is CASSLVGRGQGGELFF. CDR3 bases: TGTGCCAGCAGCTTGGTCGGGCGGGGGCAAGGCGGGGAGCTGTTTTTT.

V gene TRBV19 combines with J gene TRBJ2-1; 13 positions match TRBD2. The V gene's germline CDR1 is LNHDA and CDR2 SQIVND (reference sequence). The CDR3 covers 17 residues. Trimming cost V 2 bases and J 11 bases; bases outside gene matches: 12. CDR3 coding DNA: TGTGCCAGTAGTATACGGGGACTAGCGGGGCCTCGCGAGAAGCAGTTCTTC. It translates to CASSIRGLAGPREKQFF.

The CDR3 DNA sequence: TGCAGCGTTGAAGTCGCTAGCGGACCCTACAATGAGCAGTTCTTC. Translating it yields CSVEVASGPYNEQFF. This chain connects TRBV29-1 to TRBJ2-1, with 7 bases identical to TRBD2. With 1 base clipped from V and 2 bases from J, the junction kept 5 bases outside the gene matches. Germline V gives CDR1 SQVTM, CDR2 ANQGSEA. This CDR3 region has 15 residues.

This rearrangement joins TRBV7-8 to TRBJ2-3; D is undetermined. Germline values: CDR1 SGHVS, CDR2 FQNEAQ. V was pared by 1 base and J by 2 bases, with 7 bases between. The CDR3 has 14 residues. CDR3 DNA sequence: TGTGCCAGCAGCTTAGGGCCGCCCACAGATACGCAGTATTTT. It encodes CASSLGPPTDTQYF.

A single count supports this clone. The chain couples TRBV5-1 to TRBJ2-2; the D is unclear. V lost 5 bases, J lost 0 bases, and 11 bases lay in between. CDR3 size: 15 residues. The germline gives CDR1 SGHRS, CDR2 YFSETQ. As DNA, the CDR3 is TGCGCCAGCAGATTAGACACCCCGAACACCGGGGAGCTGTTTTTT. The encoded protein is CASRLDTPNTGELFF.

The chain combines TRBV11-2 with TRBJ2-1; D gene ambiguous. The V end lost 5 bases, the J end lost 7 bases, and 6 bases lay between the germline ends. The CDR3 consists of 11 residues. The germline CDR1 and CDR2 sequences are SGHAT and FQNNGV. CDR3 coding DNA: TGTGCCAGCAGCAGAGAGAATGAGCAGTTCTTC. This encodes CASSRENEQFF. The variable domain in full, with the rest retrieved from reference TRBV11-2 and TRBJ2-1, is EAGVAQSPRYKIIEKRQSVAFWCNPISGHATLYWYQQILGQGPKLLIQFQNNGVVDDSQLPKDRFSAERLKGVDSTLKIQPAKLEDSAVYLCASSRENEQFFGPGTRLTVL.

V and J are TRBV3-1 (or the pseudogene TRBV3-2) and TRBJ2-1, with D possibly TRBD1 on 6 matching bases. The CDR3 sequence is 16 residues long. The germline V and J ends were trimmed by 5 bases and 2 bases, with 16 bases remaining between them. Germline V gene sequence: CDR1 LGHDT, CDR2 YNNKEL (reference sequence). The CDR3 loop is CASSGGTRSPYNEQFF. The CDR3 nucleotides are TGTGCCAGCAGCGGTGGGACAAGGTCTCCCTACAATGAGCAGTTCTTC.

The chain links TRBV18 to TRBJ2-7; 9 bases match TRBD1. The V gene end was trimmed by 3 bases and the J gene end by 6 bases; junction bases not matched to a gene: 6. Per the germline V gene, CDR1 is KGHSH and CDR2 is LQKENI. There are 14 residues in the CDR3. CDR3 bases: TGTGCCAGCTCACCCCGGGACAGGGCGGGCGAGCAGTACTTC. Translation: CASSPRDRAGEQYF. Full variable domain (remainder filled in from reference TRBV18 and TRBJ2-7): NAGVMQNPRHLVRRRGQEARLRCSPMKGHSHVYWYRQLPEEGLKFMVYLQKENIIDESGMPKERFSAEFPKEGPSILRIQQVVRGDSAAYFCASSPRDRAGEQYFGPGTRLTVT.

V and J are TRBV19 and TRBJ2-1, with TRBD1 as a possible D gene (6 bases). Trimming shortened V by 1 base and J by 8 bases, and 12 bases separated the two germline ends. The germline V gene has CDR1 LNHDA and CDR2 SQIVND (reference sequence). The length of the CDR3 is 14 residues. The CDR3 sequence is CASSIATGTHEQFF. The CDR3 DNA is TGTGCCAGTAGTATAGCAACAGGGACCCATGAGCAGTTCTTC.

The CDR3 loop is CASSIYGVRDEKLFF. In DNA form, the CDR3 reads TGTGCCAGTAGTATATACGGGGTACGGGATGAAAAACTGTTTTTT. V is TRBV19 and J is TRBJ1-4, with no clear D. CDR3 length: 15 amino acids. CDR1 LNHDA and CDR2 SQIVND come from the germline V gene (reference sequence). Trimming pared 2 bases from V and 6 bases from J, leaving 13 bases between.

CDR3 protein: CASSDRVGANVLTF. The DNA of the CDR3 is TGTGCCAGCAGCGACAGGGTTGGGGCCAACGTCCTGACTTTC. The chain joins TRBV3-1 (or the pseudogene TRBV3-2) to TRBJ2-6; the match to TRBD1 covers 7 bases. CDR3 length: 14 amino acids. The V segment lost 5 bases and the J segment 3 bases; nucleotides outside the gene matches: 1. Germline-derived CDR1 and CDR2 are LGHDT and YNNKEL (reference sequence).

CDR3 bases: TGTGCCAGCAGTCTTCAGACAGGACCGGGCTTGTACAATGAGCAGTTCTTC. Protein sequence: CASSLQTGPGLYNEQFF. The chain recombines TRBV6-6 with TRBJ2-1; D possibly corresponds to TRBD1 (6 bases). Germline V gene lookup returns CDR1 MNHNY and CDR2 SVGAGI (reference sequence). The CDR3 has 17 residues. The V and J ends lost 5 bases and 4 bases respectively, with 21 bases between them.

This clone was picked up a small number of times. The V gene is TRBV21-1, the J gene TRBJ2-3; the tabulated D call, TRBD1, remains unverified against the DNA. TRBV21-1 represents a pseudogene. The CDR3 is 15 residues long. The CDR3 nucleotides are TGTGCCAGCAGCGATAAAGGGGGCACTTCCGATACGCAGTATTTT. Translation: CASSDKGGTSDTQYF.

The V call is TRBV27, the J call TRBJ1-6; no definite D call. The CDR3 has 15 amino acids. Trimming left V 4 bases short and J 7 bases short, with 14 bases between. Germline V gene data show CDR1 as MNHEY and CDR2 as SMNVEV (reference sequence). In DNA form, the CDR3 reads TGTGCCAGCAGTTATACCGAAGGGAGGAATTCACCCCTCCACTTT. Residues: CASSYTEGRNSPLHF.

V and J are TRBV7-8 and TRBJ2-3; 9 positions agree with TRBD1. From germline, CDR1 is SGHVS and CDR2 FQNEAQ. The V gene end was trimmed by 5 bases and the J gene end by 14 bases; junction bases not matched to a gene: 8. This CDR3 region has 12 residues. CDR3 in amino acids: CASSPGTGSGYF. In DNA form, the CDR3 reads TGTGCCAGCAGCCCCGGGACAGGGTCGGGGTATTTT. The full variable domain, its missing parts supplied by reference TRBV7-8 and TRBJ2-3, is GAGVSQSPRYKVAKRGQDVALRCDPISGHVSLFWYQQALGQGPEFLTYFQNEAQLDKSGLPSDRFFAERPEGSVSTLKIQRTQQEDSAVYLCASSPGTGSGYFGPGTRLTVL.

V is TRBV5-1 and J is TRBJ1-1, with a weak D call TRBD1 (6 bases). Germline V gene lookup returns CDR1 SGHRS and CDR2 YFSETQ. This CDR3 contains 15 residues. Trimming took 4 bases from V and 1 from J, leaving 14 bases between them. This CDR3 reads CASSLTATGNTEAFF. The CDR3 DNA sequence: TGCGCCAGCAGCCTAACCGCGACAGGGAACACTGAAGCTTTCTTT.

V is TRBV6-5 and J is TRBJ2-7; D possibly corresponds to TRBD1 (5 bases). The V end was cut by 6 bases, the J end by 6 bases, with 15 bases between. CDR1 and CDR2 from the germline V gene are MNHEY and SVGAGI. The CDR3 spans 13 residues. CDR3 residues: CASRQPTVSEQYF. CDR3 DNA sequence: TGTGCCAGCAGACAACCGACAGTATCCGAGCAGTACTTC.

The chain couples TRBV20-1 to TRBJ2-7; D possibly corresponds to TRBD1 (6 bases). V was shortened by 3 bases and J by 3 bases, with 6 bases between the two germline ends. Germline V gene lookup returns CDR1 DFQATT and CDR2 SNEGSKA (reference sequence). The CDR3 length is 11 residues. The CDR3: CSARTGYEQYF. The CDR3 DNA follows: TGCAGTGCTAGGACAGGCTACGAGCAGTACTTC.

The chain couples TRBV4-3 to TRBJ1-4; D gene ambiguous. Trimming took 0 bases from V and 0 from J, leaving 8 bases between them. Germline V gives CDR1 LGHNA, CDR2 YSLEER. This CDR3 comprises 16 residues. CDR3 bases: TGCGCCAGCAGCCAAGATTGGGAGACAACTAATGAAAAACTGTTTTTT. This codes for CASSQDWETTNEKLFF.

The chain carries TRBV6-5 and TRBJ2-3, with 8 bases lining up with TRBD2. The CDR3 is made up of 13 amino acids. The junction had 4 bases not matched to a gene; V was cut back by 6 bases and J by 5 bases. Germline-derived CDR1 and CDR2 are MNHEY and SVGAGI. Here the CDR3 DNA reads TGTGCCAGCAGATTCAGCGGGGGAGATACGCAGTATTTT. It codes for CASRFSGGDTQYF.

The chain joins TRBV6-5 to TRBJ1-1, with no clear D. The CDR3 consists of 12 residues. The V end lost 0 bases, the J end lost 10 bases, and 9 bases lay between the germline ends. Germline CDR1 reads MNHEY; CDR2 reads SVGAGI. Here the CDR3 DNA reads TGTGCCAGCAGTTACTCGAGGGATAGAGCTTTCTTT. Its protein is CASSYSRDRAFF.

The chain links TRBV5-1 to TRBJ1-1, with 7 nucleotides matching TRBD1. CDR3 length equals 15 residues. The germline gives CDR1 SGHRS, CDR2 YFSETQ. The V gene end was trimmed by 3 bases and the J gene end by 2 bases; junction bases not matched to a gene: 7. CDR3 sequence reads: CASSYSTGLNTEAFF. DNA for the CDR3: TGCGCCAGCAGCTACTCGACAGGGCTTAACACTGAAGCTTTCTTT.

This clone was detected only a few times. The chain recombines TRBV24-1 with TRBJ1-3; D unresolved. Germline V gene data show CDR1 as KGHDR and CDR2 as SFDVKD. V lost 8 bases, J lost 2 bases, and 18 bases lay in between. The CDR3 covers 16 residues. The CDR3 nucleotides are TGTGCCACCATATTTCTAGAGCCAGTAGCTGGAAACACCATATATTTT. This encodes CATIFLEPVAGNTIYF.